One and the same sample provided the 7 T cell receptor beta chains below, sequenced in a study of T-cell memory formation after mild COVID-19. In TCRdb, the 5' RACE reads were re-called with MiXCR into one record per CDR3 protein. The table has around 390,000 distinct CDR3 sequences, about a sixth seen once. Specimen: PBMCs or a T cell subset sorted from them (not recorded which). All receptors derive from a man between 18 and 35 years old who had mild COVID-19 (a few samples of this study predate the infection). Cell type and time point are not known.

This clonotype has just one count. The V gene is TRBV20-1, the J gene TRBJ1-2; D not certain. The CDR3 length is 13 residues. Looked up from germline, CDR1 is DFQATT and CDR2 is SNEGSKA (reference sequence). V was clipped by 0 bases and J by 2 bases, with 7 bases between them. The CDR3 region has the DNA TGCAGTGCTAGAGATCCTGGGAACTATGGCTACACCTTC. Translating it yields CSARDPGNYGYTF.

This clonotype is a singleton in its sample. The rearrangement links TRBV6-5 to TRBJ1-4, with D unclear. This CDR3 spans 14 amino acids. From germline, CDR1 is MNHEY and CDR2 SVGAGI. V was cut by 6 bases and J by 0 bases, with 8 bases left in between. The CDR3 DNA sequence: TGTGCCAGCAGCCCCTCTGCAACTAATGAAAAACTGTTTTTT. Its protein product is CASSPSATNEKLFF.

This clonotype was found a few times. The rearrangement links TRBV4-3 to TRBJ1-3; D gene uncertain. V shed 3 bases and J shed 0 bases, with 15 bases lying between them. This CDR3 has 17 residues. In germline, CDR1 is LGHNA, CDR2 YSLEER. The CDR3: CASSHRPLALSGNTIYF. CDR3 sequence (DNA): TGCGCCAGCAGCCACCGACCTCTGGCCCTCTCTGGAAACACCATATATTTT.

V and J are TRBV11-3 and TRBJ2-5; 12 bases align to TRBD2. This CDR3 spans 16 amino acids. Germline loops: CDR1 SGHNT, CDR2 YENEEA. V lost 5 bases to trimming and J lost 0 bases; unmatched junction nucleotides: 4. CDR3 protein: CASSETSGGYQETQYF. The CDR3 region has the DNA TGTGCCAGCAGCGAAACTAGCGGGGGGTACCAAGAGACCCAGTACTTC.

This clonotype was seen more than once but under ten times. The genes are TRBV28 and TRBJ2-7, with a weak D call TRBD1 (5 bases). CDR3 size: 12 residues. Looked up from germline, CDR1 is MDHEN and CDR2 is SYDVKM. The V end lost 3 bases, the J end lost 6 bases, and 9 bases lay between the germline ends. The CDR3 protein is CASSLRQFEQYF. In DNA, the CDR3 is TGTGCCAGCAGTTTGCGACAGTTCGAGCAGTACTTC.

This clonotype was seen a few times. CDR3 sequence: CASSPGGARLYTEAFF. CDR3 bases: TGTGCCAGTAGCCCCGGGGGCGCGCGACTTTACACTGAAGCTTTCTTT. This chain connects TRBV19 to TRBJ1-1; D perhaps matches TRBD1 (6 bases). The CDR3 is made up of 16 amino acids. Germline CDR1 LNHDA, CDR2 SQIVND (reference sequence). V was trimmed by 6 bases and J by 3 bases, leaving 20 bases between them.

In its sample, this clonotype was seen a few times. The chain uses TRBV13 and TRBJ1-1; tentative D call: TRBD1 (6 bases). This CDR3 has 12 residues. Germline assignment: CDR1 PRHDT and CDR2 FYEKMQ (reference sequence). The germline V and J ends were trimmed by 5 bases and 6 bases, with 10 bases remaining between them. In DNA form, the CDR3 reads TGTGCCAGCAGCCCTAGGGGGGCTGAAGCTTTCTTT. Its protein is CASSPRGAEAFF.